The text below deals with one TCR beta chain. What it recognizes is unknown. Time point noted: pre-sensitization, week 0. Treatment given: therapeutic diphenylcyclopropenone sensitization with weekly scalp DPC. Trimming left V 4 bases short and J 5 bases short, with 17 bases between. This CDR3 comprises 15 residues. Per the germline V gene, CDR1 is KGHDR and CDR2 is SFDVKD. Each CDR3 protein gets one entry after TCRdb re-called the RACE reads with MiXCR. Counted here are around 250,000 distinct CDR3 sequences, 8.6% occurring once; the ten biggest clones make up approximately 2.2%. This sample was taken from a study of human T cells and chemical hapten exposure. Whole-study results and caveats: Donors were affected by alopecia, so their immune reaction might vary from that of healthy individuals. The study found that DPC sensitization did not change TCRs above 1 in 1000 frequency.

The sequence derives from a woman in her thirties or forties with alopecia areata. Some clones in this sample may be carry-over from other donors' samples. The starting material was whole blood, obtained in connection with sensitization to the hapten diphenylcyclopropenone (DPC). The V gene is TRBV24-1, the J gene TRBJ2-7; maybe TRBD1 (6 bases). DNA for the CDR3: TGTGCCACCAGTGACCCCCTACAGGGAGCCCACGAGCAGTACTTC. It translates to CATSDPLQGAHEQYF.